Following are 15 T cell receptor beta chains from one sample sequenced in a study of a mutant IDH1 vaccine in newly diagnosed glioma. Documented time point: week 35, safety follow-up. What each vaccine dose contained was 300 ug of mutant IDH1 20-mer peptide, accompanied by topical imiquimod. These receptors have no identified antigens. Profiling relied on immunoSEQ multiplex PCR, and the TCRdb table lists in-frame clones only, not all of them. The sample contains around 32,000 clones, roughly 80% of which appear only once. Material: PBMCs, obtained from a glioma patient whose treatment included an IDH1 peptide vaccine. These receptors originate from a woman aged 18-35 years with glioma.

The chain joins TRBV7-2 to TRBJ1-1, with D unresolved. Germline V gene lookup returns CDR1 SGHTA and CDR2 FQGNSA. The V end lost 3 bases, the J end lost 0 bases, and 8 bases lay between the germline ends. The CDR3 sequence is 14 residues long. This CDR3 reads CASSFIGLNTEAFF. The CDR3 coding sequence is TGTGCCAGCAGCTTCATAGGTTTGAACACTGAAGCTTTCTTT. Full variable domain (missing parts from reference TRBV7-2 and TRBJ1-1): GAGVSQSPSNKVTEKGKDVELRCDPISGHTALYWYRQSLGQGLEFLIYFQGNSAPDKSGLPSDRFSAERTGGSVSTLTIQRTQQEDSAVYLCASSFIGLNTEAFFGQGTRLTVV.

This sequence joins TRBV11-2 and TRBJ1-1; D call uncertain. Between the trimmed V and J ends, which lost 3 bases and 6 bases, there was a span of 17 bases. CDR1 is SGHAT, CDR2 FQNNGV, per germline. This CDR3 is built from 15 residues. The CDR3 bases are TGTGCCAGCAGCTTGTTTGATGGGGTTAAGGCTGAAGCTTTCTTT. Protein sequence: CASSLFDGVKAEAFF.

V gene TRBV5-6 combines with J gene TRBJ2-7, with 9 nucleotides matching TRBD1. The J segment lost 6 bases and the V segment lost 2 bases, leaving 6 bases of the junction unmatched. This CDR3 is 14 amino acids long. Germline V CDR1 and CDR2: SGHDT, YYEEEE. This CDR3 reads CASSFWTGAAEQYF. DNA for the CDR3: TGTGCCAGCAGCTTTTGGACAGGGGCGGCCGAGCAGTACTTC.

The V and J genes are TRBV6-1 and TRBJ1-5; TRBD1 might be the D (6 bases). CDR1 and CDR2 (germline): MNHNS, SASEGT. This CDR3 comprises 13 residues. Trimming stripped 8 bases from V and 3 bases from J, with 11 bases between. The CDR3 DNA is TGTGCCAGCGTAGGGGGGAACAATCAGCCCCAGCATTTT. Translated, it gives CASVGGNNQPQHF.

This chain links TRBV4-3 with TRBJ1-2; D is uncertain. With 0 bases removed from V and 4 bases from J, the gap between germline ends came to 12 bases. The CDR3 runs to 15 residues. Per germline, CDR1 LGHNA and CDR2 YSLEER. CDR3 nucleotides: TGCGCCAGCAGCCAAGATTGGTTCAGACTCTATGGCTACACCTTC. Encoded protein: CASSQDWFRLYGYTF.

V gene TRBV10-3 combines with J gene TRBJ2-3; the D is unclear. The CDR3 contains 11 residues. CDR1 and CDR2 (germline): ENHRY, SYGVKD. V lost 2 bases to trimming and J lost 5 bases, with 2 bases between them. CDR3 nucleotides: TGTGCCATCAGTGAGATAGATACGCAGTATTTT. Translated, it gives CAISEIDTQYF.

The J gene is TRBJ1-1, the V gene TRBV5-1; 7 nucleotides align to TRBD1. The length of the CDR3 is 15 residues. Germline V gene data show CDR1 as SGHRS and CDR2 as YFSETQ. V lost 5 bases to trimming and J lost 2 bases; unmatched junction nucleotides: 9. The CDR3 coding sequence is TGCGCCAGCAGACGCGGAGGACAGGTCAACACTGAAGCTTTCTTT. Protein sequence: CASRRGGQVNTEAFF.

V is TRBV19 and J is TRBJ2-3; the D call may be TRBD1 or TRBD2 (5 bases each). Germline V lookup: CDR1 LNHDA, CDR2 SQIVND (reference sequence). Trimming took 7 bases from V and 1 from J, leaving 12 bases between them. The CDR3 is made up of 14 amino acids. The CDR3 sequence: CASTEQGGTDTQYF. Written as DNA, the CDR3 is TGTGCCAGTACGGAGCAGGGAGGCACAGATACGCAGTATTTT.

The chain carries TRBV6-1 and TRBJ2-4; D is perhaps TRBD1 or TRBD2 (5 bases each). This CDR3 has 15 amino acids. Trimming shortened V by 2 bases and J by 0 bases, and 8 bases separated the two germline ends. Germline V gene lookup returns CDR1 MNHNS and CDR2 SASEGT. The CDR3 bases are TGTGCCAGCAGTGAACGGGGCGGAGCCAAAAACATTCAGTACTTC. Encoded protein: CASSERGGAKNIQYF.

V is TRBV20-1 and J is TRBJ1-2, with D perhaps matching TRBD1 (5 bases). V gave up 3 bases and J gave up 7 bases, with 6 bases separating them. The CDR3 is 10 residues long. Germline-derived CDR1 and CDR2 are DFQATT and SNEGSKA (reference sequence). CDR3 residues: CSASGGGYTF. As DNA, the CDR3 is TGCAGTGCTAGTGGGGGTGGCTACACCTTC.

The gene calls are TRBV25-1 and TRBJ2-5; 9 positions agree with TRBD1. The trim removed 6 bases at V and 5 bases at J, leaving 13 bases unmatched. Germline-derived CDR1 and CDR2 are MGHDK and SYGVNS. This CDR3 contains 16 residues. In nucleotides, the CDR3 is TGTGCCAGCAGGACAAACTCCGGGACAGGGTTGGAGACCCAGTACTTC. Amino acid sequence: CASRTNSGTGLETQYF.

CDR3 residues: CASSQEKAPDEQFF. The CDR3 bases are TGCGCCAGCAGCCAAGAAAAAGCTCCGGATGAGCAGTTCTTC. The chain links TRBV4-1 to TRBJ2-1; D is unresolved. V was clipped by 0 bases and J by 8 bases, with 11 bases between them. Germline V gene lookup returns CDR1 MGHRA and CDR2 YSYEKL. The CDR3 has 14 residues.

The V call is TRBV5-6, the J call TRBJ2-2, with 12 bases identical to TRBD2. Germline V gives CDR1 SGHDT, CDR2 YYEEEE. The ends lost 1 base at V and 6 bases at J; junction bases unmatched: 13. The length of the CDR3 is 19 residues. The CDR3: CASSLSWKLAGGSAGELFF. CDR3 nucleotide sequence: TGTGCCAGCAGCTTGAGTTGGAAACTAGCGGGAGGTAGTGCCGGGGAGCTGTTTTTT.

V usage is TRBV9 and J usage is TRBJ2-3, with 10 bases lining up with TRBD2. The ends lost 4 bases at V and 2 bases at J; junction bases unmatched: 7. CDR3 length equals 16 residues. The V gene's germline CDR1 is SGDLS and CDR2 YYNGEE. The CDR3 spells CASSQGLAGVTDTQYF. The CDR3 coding sequence is TGTGCCAGCAGCCAGGGTCTAGCGGGAGTCACAGATACGCAGTATTTT.

The chain employs TRBV19 and TRBJ1-2; maybe TRBD1 (6 bases). Trimming removed 6 bases at V and 8 bases at J, with 28 bases between. The CDR3 is 17 amino acids. Germline assignment: CDR1 LNHDA and CDR2 SQIVND (reference sequence). CDR3 in DNA: TGTGCCAGTAGACGCATCTTGGCGCAGGGGCGATCCGGGGGCTACACCTTC. This encodes CASRRILAQGRSGGYTF.